The sequence of this TCR beta chain was determined in a study of blood T cells in healthy people across ages. Study at large: In model experiments, template switching was able to capture about one barcoded beta molecule for every two T cells that were present.

Then a second PCR, running about 7 to 11 cycles, was carried out with a sample-barcoded 5' primer and a J-beta primer mix. Sequencing recovered at least 2.5 million CDR3-containing paired-end reads from each sample. TCRdb reanalysed the 5' RACE reads using MiXCR and keeps one entry per CDR3 protein. The data show 1 million or so distinct CDR3 sequences, 45% seen once. With 4 bases removed from V and 5 bases from J, the gap between germline ends came to 11 bases. This CDR3 spans 13 amino acids. Germline assignment: CDR1 MNHEY and CDR2 SVGAGI. The authors drew approximately 9 milliliters of peripheral blood from each donor.

The clonotype was recovered from a woman aged 60 to 75 in good health. The chain is built from TRBV6-5 and TRBJ1-1, with D possibly TRBD1 on 5 matching bases. Source material: blood. The CDR3 sequence is CASSSGVGTEAFF. CDR3 DNA sequence: TGTGCCAGCAGTTCGGGGGTAGGGACTGAAGCTTTCTTT.